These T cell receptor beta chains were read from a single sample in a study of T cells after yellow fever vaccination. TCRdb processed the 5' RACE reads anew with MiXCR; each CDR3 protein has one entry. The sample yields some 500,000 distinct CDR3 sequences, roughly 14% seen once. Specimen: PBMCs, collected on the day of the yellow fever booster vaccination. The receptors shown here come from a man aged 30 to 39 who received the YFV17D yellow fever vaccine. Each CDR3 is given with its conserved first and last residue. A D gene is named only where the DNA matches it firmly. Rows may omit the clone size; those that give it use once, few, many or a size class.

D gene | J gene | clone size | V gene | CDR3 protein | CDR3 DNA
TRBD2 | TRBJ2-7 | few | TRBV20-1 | CSASCSGSACYEQYF | TGCAGTGCTAGTTGTAGCGGGAGCGCGTGCTACGAGCAGTACTTC
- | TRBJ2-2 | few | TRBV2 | CASSEASGELFF | TGTGCCAGCAGTGAGGCCAGCGGGGAGCTGTTTTTT
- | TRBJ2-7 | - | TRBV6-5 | CASSYERGAGTSYEQYF | TGTGCCAGCAGTTACGAGAGGGGGGCAGGGACCTCCTACGAGCAGTACTTC
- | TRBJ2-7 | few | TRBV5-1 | CASSLWASEGYEQYF | TGCGCCAGCAGCTTGTGGGCTAGCGAGGGCTACGAGCAGTACTTC
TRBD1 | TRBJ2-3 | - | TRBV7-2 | CASSGQALNTQYF | TGTGCCAGCAGCGGACAGGCCCTCAATACGCAGTATTTT
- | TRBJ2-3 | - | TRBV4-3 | CASSQETRGYGSTDTQYF | TGCGCCAGCAGCCAAGAAACGAGAGGATACGGGAGTACAGATACGCAGTATTTT
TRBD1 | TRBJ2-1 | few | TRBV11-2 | CASSPQGALNNEQFF | TGTGCCAGCAGCCCACAGGGGGCCCTCAACAATGAGCAGTTCTTC
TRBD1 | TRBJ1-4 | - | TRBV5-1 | CASSSGQPRANEKLFF | TGCGCCAGCAGCTCGGGACAGCCTCGGGCTAATGAAAAACTGTTTTTT
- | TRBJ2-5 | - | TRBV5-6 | CASSLAGTEGETQYF | TGTGCCAGCAGCTTGGCCGGGACCGAAGGGGAGACCCAGTACTTC
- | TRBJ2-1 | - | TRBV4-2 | CASSPFVYGSTAADEQFF | TGTGCCAGCAGCCCCTTTGTTTATGGGTCTACCGCTGCGGATGAGCAGTTCTTC
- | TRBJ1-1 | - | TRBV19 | CASSSRVTTEAFF | TGTGCCAGTAGTTCCCGGGTAACCACTGAAGCTTTCTTT
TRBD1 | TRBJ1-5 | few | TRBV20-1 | CSATDREGHQPQHF | TGCAGTGCTACCGACAGGGAAGGCCATCAGCCCCAGCATTTT
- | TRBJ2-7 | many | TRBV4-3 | CASSQGADRPYEQYF | TGCGCCAGCAGCCAAGGGGCGGACCGTCCCTACGAGCAGTACTTC
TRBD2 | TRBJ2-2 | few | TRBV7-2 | CASSLASGLEAGELFF | TGTGCCAGCAGCTTAGCTTCGGGACTAGAGGCCGGGGAGCTGTTTTTT
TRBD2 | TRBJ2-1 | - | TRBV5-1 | CASKASGMAGDEQFF | TGCGCCAGCAAAGCTAGCGGGATGGCTGGCGATGAGCAGTTCTTC
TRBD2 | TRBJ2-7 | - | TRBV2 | CASSVGLAGQEQYF | TGTGCCAGCAGTGTGGGACTAGCGGGTCAAGAGCAGTACTTC
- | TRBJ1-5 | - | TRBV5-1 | CASSDGDRMSQPQHF | TGCGCCAGCAGTGATGGAGACAGGATGTCTCAGCCCCAGCATTTT
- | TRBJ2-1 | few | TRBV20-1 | CSAREGGGRSNEQFF | TGCAGTGCTCGCGAGGGGGGGGGTCGGTCCAATGAGCAGTTCTTC
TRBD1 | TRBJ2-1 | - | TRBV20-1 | CSAPGQGSNEQFF | TGCAGTGCTCCGGGACAGGGAAGCAATGAGCAGTTCTTC
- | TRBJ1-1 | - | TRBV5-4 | CASSLGSRNTEAFF | TGTGCCAGCAGCTTGGGCTCTCGAAACACTGAAGCTTTCTTT
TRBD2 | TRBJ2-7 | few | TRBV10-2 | CASNLAGVVYEQYF | TGCGCCAGCAATTTAGCGGGAGTAGTTTACGAGCAGTACTTC
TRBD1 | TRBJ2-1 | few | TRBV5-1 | CASSLGGQGPYNEQFF | TGCGCCAGCAGCTTGGGGGGACAGGGTCCCTACAATGAGCAGTTCTTC
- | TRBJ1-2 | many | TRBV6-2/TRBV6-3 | CASSRNRDSYGYTF | TGTGCCAGCAGCCGGAACAGGGACTCCTATGGCTACACCTTC
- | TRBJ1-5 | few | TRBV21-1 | CASSNGGDPGSNQPQHF | TGTGCCAGCAGCAATGGGGGGGACCCGGGGAGCAATCAGCCCCAGCATTTT
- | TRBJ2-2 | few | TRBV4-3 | CASSQNSPPSYTGELFF | TGCGCCAGCAGCCAGAACTCACCCCCTAGTTACACCGGGGAGCTGTTTTTT
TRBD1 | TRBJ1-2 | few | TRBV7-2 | CASSYTGQGEGYTF | TGTGCCAGCAGCTACACGGGACAGGGGGAGGGCTACACCTTC
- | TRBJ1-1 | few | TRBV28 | CASSLHNPRGAFF | TGTGCCAGCAGTTTACACAATCCCCGAGGGGCTTTCTTT
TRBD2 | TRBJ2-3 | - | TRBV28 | CAAPPAGGPTTQYF | TGTGCCGCCCCCCCAGCGGGAGGGCCTACTACGCAGTATTTT
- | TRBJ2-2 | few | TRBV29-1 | CSVELGMGELFF | TGCAGCGTTGAATTGGGGATGGGGGAGCTGTTTTTT
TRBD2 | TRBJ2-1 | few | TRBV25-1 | CASSGPSGTSDYNEQFF | TGTGCCAGCAGCGGTCCCTCAGGGACTAGCGACTACAATGAGCAGTTCTTC
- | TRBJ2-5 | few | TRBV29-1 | CSVLLPGIETQYF | TGCAGCGTCCTGCTGCCAGGCATAGAGACCCAGTACTTC
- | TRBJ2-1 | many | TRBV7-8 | CASSLFGPEQFF | TGTGCCAGCAGCCTTTTCGGCCCAGAGCAGTTCTTC
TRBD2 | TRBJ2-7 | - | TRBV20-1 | CSADLGGRVDEQYF | TGCAGTGCTGACCTGGGCGGGAGGGTGGACGAGCAGTACTTC
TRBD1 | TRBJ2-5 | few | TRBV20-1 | CSARRDRGVETQYF | TGCAGTGCTAGACGGGACAGGGGTGTAGAGACCCAGTACTTC
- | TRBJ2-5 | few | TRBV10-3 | CAISVGSGGETQYF | TGTGCCATCAGTGTAGGAAGCGGCGGCGAGACCCAGTACTTC
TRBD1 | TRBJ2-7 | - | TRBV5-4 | CASSMDRGTAEQYF | TGTGCCAGCAGTATGGACAGGGGTACGGCCGAGCAGTACTTC
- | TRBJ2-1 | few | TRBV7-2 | CASSSPRGGEQFF | TGTGCCAGCAGCTCCCCGAGGGGGGGTGAGCAGTTCTTC
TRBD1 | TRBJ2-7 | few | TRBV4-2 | CASSQAGTGAYEQYF | TGTGCCAGCAGCCAAGCCGGGACAGGGGCCTACGAGCAGTACTTC
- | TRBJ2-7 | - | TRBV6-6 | CASSYQADNEQYF | TGTGCCAGCAGTTACCAGGCGGACAACGAGCAGTACTTC
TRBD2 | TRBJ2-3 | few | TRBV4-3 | CASSQAGSSGFTDTQYF | TGCGCCAGCAGCCAGGCAGGGTCTAGCGGCTTCACAGATACGCAGTATTTT
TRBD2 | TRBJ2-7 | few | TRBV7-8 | CASSPDSGTKSYEQYF | TGTGCCAGCAGCCCAGATAGCGGGACCAAATCCTACGAGCAGTACTTC
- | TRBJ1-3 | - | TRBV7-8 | CASSLFWETENTIYF | TGTGCCAGCAGCTTATTTTGGGAAACGGAAAACACCATATATTTT
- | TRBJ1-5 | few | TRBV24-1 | CATSDAGTLSGNQPQHF | TGTGCCACCAGTGACGCCGGGACTCTAAGTGGCAATCAGCCCCAGCATTTT
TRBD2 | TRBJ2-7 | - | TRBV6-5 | CASSYSGTSSIGEQYF | TGTGCCAGCAGTTACTCCGGGACTAGTTCGATCGGCGAGCAGTACTTC
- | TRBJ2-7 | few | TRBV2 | CASSLEMGAMQYF | TGTGCCAGCAGTCTCGAAATGGGAGCAATGCAGTACTTC
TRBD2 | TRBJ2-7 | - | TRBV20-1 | CSGGLAGVYEQYF | TGCAGTGGCGGACTAGCGGGAGTCTACGAGCAGTACTTC
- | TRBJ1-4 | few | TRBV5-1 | CASSRDTGVNEKLFF | TGCGCCAGCAGCCGGGACACGGGGGTTAATGAAAAACTGTTTTTT